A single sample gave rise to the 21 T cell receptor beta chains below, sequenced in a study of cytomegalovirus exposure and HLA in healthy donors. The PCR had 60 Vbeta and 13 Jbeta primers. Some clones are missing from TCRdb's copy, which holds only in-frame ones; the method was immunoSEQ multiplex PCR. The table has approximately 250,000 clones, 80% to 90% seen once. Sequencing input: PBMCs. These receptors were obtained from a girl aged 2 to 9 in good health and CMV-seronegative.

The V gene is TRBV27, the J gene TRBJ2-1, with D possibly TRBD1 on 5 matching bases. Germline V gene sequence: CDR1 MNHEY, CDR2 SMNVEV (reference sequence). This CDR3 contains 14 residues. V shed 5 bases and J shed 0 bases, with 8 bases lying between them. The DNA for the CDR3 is TGTGCCAGCAGTACAGGTGCCTCCTACAATGAGCAGTTCTTC. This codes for CASSTGASYNEQFF.

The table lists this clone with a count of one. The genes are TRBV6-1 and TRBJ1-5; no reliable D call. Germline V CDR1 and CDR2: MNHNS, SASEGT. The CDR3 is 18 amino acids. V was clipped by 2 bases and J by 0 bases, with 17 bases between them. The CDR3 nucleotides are TGTGCCAGCAGTGAAAGGAGGGCAGTGGGATATAGCAATCAGCCCCAGCATTTT. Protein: CASSERRAVGYSNQPQHF.

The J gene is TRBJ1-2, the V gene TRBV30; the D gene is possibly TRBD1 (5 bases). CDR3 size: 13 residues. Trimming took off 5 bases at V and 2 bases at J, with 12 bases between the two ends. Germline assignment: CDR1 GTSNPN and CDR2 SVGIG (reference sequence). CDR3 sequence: CAWGAGANYGYTF. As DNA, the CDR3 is TGTGCCTGGGGGGCTGGAGCAAACTATGGCTACACCTTC.

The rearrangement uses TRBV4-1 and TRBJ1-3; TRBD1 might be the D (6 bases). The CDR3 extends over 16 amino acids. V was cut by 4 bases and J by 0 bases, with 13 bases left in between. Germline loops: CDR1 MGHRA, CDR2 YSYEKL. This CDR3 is CASSREGVGSGNTIYF. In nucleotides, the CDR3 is TGCGCCAGCAGCCGGGAGGGGGTGGGCTCTGGAAACACCATATATTTT.

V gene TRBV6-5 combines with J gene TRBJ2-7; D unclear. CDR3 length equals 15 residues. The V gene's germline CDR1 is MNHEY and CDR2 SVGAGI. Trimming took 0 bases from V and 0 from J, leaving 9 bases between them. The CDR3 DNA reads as TGTGCCAGCAGTTACTCGACTTCAGCCTCCTACGAGCAGTACTTC. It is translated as CASSYSTSASYEQYF.

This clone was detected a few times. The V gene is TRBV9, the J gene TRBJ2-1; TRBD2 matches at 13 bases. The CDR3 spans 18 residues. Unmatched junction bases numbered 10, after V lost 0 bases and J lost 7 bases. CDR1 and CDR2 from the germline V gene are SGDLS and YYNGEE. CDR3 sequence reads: CASSVATSGLAGPNEQFF. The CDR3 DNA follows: TGTGCCAGCAGCGTAGCTACGTCGGGACTAGCGGGGCCGAATGAGCAGTTCTTC.

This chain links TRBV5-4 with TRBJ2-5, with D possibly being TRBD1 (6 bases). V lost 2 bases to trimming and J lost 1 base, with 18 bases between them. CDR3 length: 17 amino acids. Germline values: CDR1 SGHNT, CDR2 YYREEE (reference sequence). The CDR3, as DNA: TGTGCCAGCAGCTTCCCCGGTCTTAGGGGGTTCCAAGAGACCCAGTACTTC. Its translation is CASSFPGLRGFQETQYF.

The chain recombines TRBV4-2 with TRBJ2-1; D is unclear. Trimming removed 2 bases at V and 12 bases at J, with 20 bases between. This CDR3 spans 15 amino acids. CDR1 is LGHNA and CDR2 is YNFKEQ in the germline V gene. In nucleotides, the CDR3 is TGTGCCAGCAGCCAACAGTCTTTTTCCACCGATGTGCAGTTCTTC. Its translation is CASSQQSFSTDVQFF.

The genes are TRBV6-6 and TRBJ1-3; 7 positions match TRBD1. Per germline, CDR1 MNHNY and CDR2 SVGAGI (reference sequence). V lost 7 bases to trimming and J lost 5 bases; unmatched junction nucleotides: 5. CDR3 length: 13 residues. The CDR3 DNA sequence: TGTGCCAGCACCTGGGACAGCCGAAACACCATATATTTT. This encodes CASTWDSRNTIYF.

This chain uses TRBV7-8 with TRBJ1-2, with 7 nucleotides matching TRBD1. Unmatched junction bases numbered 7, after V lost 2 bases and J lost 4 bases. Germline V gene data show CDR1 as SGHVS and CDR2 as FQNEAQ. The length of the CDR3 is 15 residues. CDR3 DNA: TGTGCCAGCAGCTTACGACAGGGTCCTACCTATGGCTACACCTTC. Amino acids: CASSLRQGPTYGYTF.

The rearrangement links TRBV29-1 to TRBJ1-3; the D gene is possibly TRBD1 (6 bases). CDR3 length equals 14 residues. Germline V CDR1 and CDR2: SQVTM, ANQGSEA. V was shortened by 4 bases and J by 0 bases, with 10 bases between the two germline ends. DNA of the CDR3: TGCAGCGTTGGGGCAGGGGCCTCTGGAAACACCATATATTTT. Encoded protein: CSVGAGASGNTIYF. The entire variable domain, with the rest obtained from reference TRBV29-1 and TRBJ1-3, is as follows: SAVISQKPSRDICQRGTSLTIQCQVDSQVTMMFWYRQQPGQSLTLIATANQGSEATYESGFVIDKFPISRPNLTFSTLTVSNMSPEDSSIYLCSVGAGASGNTIYFGEGSWLTVV.

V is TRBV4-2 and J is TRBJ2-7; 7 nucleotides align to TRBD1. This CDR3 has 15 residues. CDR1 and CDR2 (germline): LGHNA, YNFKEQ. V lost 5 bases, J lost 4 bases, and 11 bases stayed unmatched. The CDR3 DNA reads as TGTGCCAGCAGCATTTCCGGGACAGAGACTTACGAGCAGTACTTC. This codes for CASSISGTETYEQYF.

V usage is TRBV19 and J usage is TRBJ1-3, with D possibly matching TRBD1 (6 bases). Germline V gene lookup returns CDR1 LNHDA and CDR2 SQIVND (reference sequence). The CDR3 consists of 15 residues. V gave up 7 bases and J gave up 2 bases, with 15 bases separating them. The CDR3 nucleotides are TGTGCCAGTACCATTCTCGGGGGGCCTGGAAACACCATATATTTT. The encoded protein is CASTILGGPGNTIYF. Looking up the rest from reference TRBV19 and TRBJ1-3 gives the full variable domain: DGGITQSPKYLFRKEGQNVTLSCEQNLNHDAMYWYRQDPGQGLRLIYYSQIVNDFQKGDIAEGYSVSREKKESFPLTVTSAQKNPTAFYLCASTILGGPGNTIYFGEGSWLTVV.

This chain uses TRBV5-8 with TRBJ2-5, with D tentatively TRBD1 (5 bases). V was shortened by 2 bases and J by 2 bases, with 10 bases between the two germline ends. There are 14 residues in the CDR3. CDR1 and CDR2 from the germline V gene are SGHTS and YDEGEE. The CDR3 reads CASSFRTLQETQYF. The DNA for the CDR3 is TGTGCCAGCAGCTTCCGGACACTGCAAGAGACCCAGTACTTC.

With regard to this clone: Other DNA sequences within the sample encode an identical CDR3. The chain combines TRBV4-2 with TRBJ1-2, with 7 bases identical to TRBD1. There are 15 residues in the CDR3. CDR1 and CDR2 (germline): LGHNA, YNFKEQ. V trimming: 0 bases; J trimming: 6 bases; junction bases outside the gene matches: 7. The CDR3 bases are TGTGCCAGCAGCCAAGATATTAGACAGGGAAATGGCTACACCTTC. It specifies CASSQDIRQGNGYTF.

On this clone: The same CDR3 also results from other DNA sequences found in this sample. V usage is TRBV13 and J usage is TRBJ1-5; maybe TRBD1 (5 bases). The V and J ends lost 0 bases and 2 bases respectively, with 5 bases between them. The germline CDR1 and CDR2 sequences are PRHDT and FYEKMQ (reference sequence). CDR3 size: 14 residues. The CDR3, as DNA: TGTGCCAGCAGCTTAGGACAGGGCAATCAGCCCCAGCATTTT. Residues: CASSLGQGNQPQHF.

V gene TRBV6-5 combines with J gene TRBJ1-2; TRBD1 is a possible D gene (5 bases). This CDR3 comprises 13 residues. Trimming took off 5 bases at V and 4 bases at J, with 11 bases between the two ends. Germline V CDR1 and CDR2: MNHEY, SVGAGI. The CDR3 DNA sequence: TGTGCCAGCAGTCCCGACAGTCTCTATGGCTACACCTTC. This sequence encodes CASSPDSLYGYTF.

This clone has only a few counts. This chain's CDR3 is CASSHSAGGFNNEQFF. The CDR3 DNA sequence: TGCGCCAGCAGCCATTCCGCGGGGGGGTTCAACAATGAGCAGTTCTTC. The genes are TRBV4-1 and TRBJ2-1, with 9 bases that match TRBD2. CDR3 length equals 16 residues. V was clipped by 3 bases and J by 5 bases; unmatched bases: 8. CDR1 MGHRA and CDR2 YSYEKL come from the germline V gene.

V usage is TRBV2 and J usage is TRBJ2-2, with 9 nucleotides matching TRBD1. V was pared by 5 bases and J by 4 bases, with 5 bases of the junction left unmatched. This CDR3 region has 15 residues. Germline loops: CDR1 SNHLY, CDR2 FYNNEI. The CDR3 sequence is CASSTQGAGTGELFF. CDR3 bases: TGTGCCAGCAGTACACAGGGGGCGGGCACCGGGGAGCTGTTTTTT.

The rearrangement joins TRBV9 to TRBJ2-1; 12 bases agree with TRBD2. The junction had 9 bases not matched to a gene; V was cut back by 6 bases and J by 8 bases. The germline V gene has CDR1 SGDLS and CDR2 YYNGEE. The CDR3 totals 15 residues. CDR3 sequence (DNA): TGTGCCAGCACTTTGGGACTAGCGGGTTCCGATGAGCAGTTCTTC. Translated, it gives CASTLGLAGSDEQFF.

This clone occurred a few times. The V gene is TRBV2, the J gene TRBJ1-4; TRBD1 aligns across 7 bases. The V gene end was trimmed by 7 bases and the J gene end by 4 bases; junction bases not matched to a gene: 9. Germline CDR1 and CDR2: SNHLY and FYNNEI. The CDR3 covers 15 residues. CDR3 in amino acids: CASKEDRLHNEKLFF. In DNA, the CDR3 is TGTGCCAGCAAGGAGGACAGGCTGCATAATGAAAAACTGTTTTTT.